The rows below give T cell receptor beta chains drawn from one sample of a study of CD8+ T cells in alopecia areata. TCRdb keeps only in-frame clones here, not all; method: immunoSEQ multiplex PCR. The sample lists around 300,000 clones, approximately 60% occurring once. The input for sequencing was CD4+ T cells sorted from blood, taken around week 53, from a patient treated with tofacitinib. The receptors shown here come from a human donor with alopecia areata. Each CDR3 is given with its conserved first and last residue. Fields, in order: CDR3 DNA, CDR3 protein, clone size, J gene, D gene, V gene. D genes are given only for firm matches. Size values are once, few and many counts, or a class for expanded clones, and some rows have none.

DNA: TGTGCCAGCAGCCTAAACAGGGGAGGCACAGATACGCAGTATTTT
CDR3: CASSLNRGGTDTQYF
size: NA
J: TRBJ2-3
D: TRBD1
V: TRBV6-5

DNA: TGCGCCAGCAGCGAGGCAAGCACAGATACGCAGTATTTT
CDR3: CASSEASTDTQYF
size: NA
J: TRBJ2-3
D: NA
V: TRBV5-1

DNA: TGCAGCGTTGAAGATCTAGTCAGAAACAACCAAGAGACCCAGTACTTC
CDR3: CSVEDLVRNNQETQYF
size: NA
J: TRBJ2-5
D: NA
V: TRBV29-1

DNA: TGCAGCGTCGGGACAGGGCTCTACGAGCAGTACTTC
CDR3: CSVGTGLYEQYF
size: NA
J: TRBJ2-7
D: TRBD1
V: TRBV29-1

DNA: TGTGCCTGGAGTGGGGCAGGGGACTATGGCTACACCTTC
CDR3: CAWSGAGDYGYTF
size: NA
J: TRBJ1-2
D: NA
V: TRBV30

DNA: TGCGCCAGCAGCTCCGGGACCGGTAGCTCCTACGAGCAGTACTTC
CDR3: CASSSGTGSSYEQYF
size: NA
J: TRBJ2-7
D: NA
V: TRBV5-1

DNA: TGCGCCAGCAGCCAAGACCCTAACGGGACACCGTATGGCTACACCTTC
CDR3: CASSQDPNGTPYGYTF
size: NA
J: TRBJ1-2
D: NA
V: TRBV4-3

DNA: TGCAGCGTCCCCCCGACAGGATCTAACTATGGCTACACCTTC
CDR3: CSVPPTGSNYGYTF
size: NA
J: TRBJ1-2
D: NA
V: TRBV29-1

DNA: TGTGCCAGCAGCGTAGGGTCGCGTCAGCCCCAGCATTTT
CDR3: CASSVGSRQPQHF
size: NA
J: TRBJ1-5
D: NA
V: TRBV9

DNA: TGTGCCAGCTCCCCCTTCCTCCAGGGAAGAGGCACTGAAGCTTTCTTT
CDR3: CASSPFLQGRGTEAFF
size: NA
J: TRBJ1-1
D: NA
V: TRBV18

DNA: TGTGCCAGCAGCTTGGGAGGGGATCAGCCCCAGCATTTT
CDR3: CASSLGGDQPQHF
size: once
J: TRBJ1-5
D: NA
V: TRBV5-6

DNA: TGTGCCAGCAGCGTAGACCAGGGTGGTGGCTACACCTTC
CDR3: CASSVDQGGGYTF
size: NA
J: TRBJ1-2
D: NA
V: TRBV9

DNA: TGTGCCTGGAGCTGGATCTCTGGAAACACCATATATTTT
CDR3: CAWSWISGNTIYF
size: NA
J: TRBJ1-3
D: NA
V: TRBV30

DNA: TGCAGCGTGTGCCGAGCAGGGGGTCAAGAGACCCAGTACTTC
CDR3: CSVCRAGGQETQYF
size: NA
J: TRBJ2-5
D: TRBD1
V: TRBV29-1

DNA: TGCGCCAGCAGTGAGTCGAGGGGCGGGACCCTAGGTGAGCAGTTCTTC
CDR3: CASSESRGGTLGEQFF
size: few
J: TRBJ2-1
D: NA
V: TRBV10-2

DNA: TGTGCCAGCAGAAGGACGCAAGAGACCCAGTACTTC
CDR3: CASRRTQETQYF
size: NA
J: TRBJ2-5
D: NA
V: TRBV6-6

DNA: TGCAGCTCACCTAGCGGGGGGGGCGATACGCAGTATTTT
CDR3: CSSPSGGGDTQYF
size: NA
J: TRBJ2-3
D: TRBD2
V: TRBV29-1

DNA: TGTGCCAGCAGCGAGGGAGTAGAGGGCTACGAGCAGTACTTC
CDR3: CASSEGVEGYEQYF
size: NA
J: TRBJ2-7
D: NA
V: TRBV9

DNA: TGTGCCTGGAGTGTACTGGCTAGGGGGCCCCAAGAGACCCAGTACTTC
CDR3: CAWSVLARGPQETQYF
size: once
J: TRBJ2-5
D: TRBD1
V: TRBV30

DNA: TGTGCCAGCAGCTGGAATCAAGAGACCCAGTACTTC
CDR3: CASSWNQETQYF
size: once
J: TRBJ2-5
D: NA
V: TRBV11-2

DNA: TGCGCCAGCAGCTCGACCTTACCGGGACTCTTTCGGCCTGGGGCCAACGTCCTGACTTTC
CDR3: CASSSTLPGLFRPGANVLTF
size: NA
J: TRBJ2-6
D: NA
V: TRBV5-1

DNA: TGTGCCAGCAGCTTATCACCGGGACAGGGCACTGAAGCTTTCTTT
CDR3: CASSLSPGQGTEAFF
size: NA
J: TRBJ1-1
D: TRBD1
V: TRBV5-6

DNA: TGTGCCAGCAGCTTGGCCGGGATGGGGGAGACCCAGTACTTC
CDR3: CASSLAGMGETQYF
size: NA
J: TRBJ2-5
D: NA
V: TRBV5-4

DNA: TGTGCCAGTAGTAGGGACACGAACACTGAAGCTTTCTTT
CDR3: CASSRDTNTEAFF
size: NA
J: TRBJ1-1
D: NA
V: TRBV19

DNA: TGCAGCGCCACACTGACCCTCCCGGGCGGCTACACCTTC
CDR3: CSATLTLPGGYTF
size: once
J: TRBJ1-2
D: NA
V: TRBV29-1

DNA: TGTGCCAGCGGCCAGGGACAAGGACATGGCTACACCTTC
CDR3: CASGQGQGHGYTF
size: NA
J: TRBJ1-2
D: NA
V: TRBV6-6

DNA: TGTGCCAGCAGGAATTCTGGGGCCAACGTCCTGACTTTC
CDR3: CASRNSGANVLTF
size: NA
J: TRBJ2-6
D: NA
V: TRBV6-6

DNA: TGTGCCAGCAGCCGACCAACGGGGGGATATCCTAGCACAGATACGCAGTATTTT
CDR3: CASSRPTGGYPSTDTQYF
size: NA
J: TRBJ2-3
D: TRBD2
V: TRBV7-6

DNA: TGCAGCGACGGGGGGAACTATGGCTACACCTTC
CDR3: CSDGGNYGYTF
size: NA
J: TRBJ1-2
D: NA
V: TRBV29-1

DNA: TGTGCCTGGAGTCCAGGTCTGCCCCTTGGCAATCAGCCCCAGCATTTT
CDR3: CAWSPGLPLGNQPQHF
size: NA
J: TRBJ1-5
D: NA
V: TRBV30

DNA: TGTGCCAGCAGCCTCCCCGGGACGGACTCCTACGAGCAGTACTTC
CDR3: CASSLPGTDSYEQYF
size: NA
J: TRBJ2-7
D: NA
V: TRBV13

DNA: TGTGCCAGCAGCTTGGGGGGACAGGGCAATCAGCCCCAGCATTTT
CDR3: CASSLGGQGNQPQHF
size: few
J: TRBJ1-5
D: TRBD1
V: TRBV13

DNA: TGCGCCAGCACCCCCCTAGACACCGGGGAGCTGTTTTTT
CDR3: CASTPLDTGELFF
size: NA
J: TRBJ2-2
D: NA
V: TRBV5-1

DNA: TGTGCCAGCTCTATAACGAACTATGGCTACACCTTC
CDR3: CASSITNYGYTF
size: NA
J: TRBJ1-2
D: NA
V: TRBV9

DNA: TGCAGCGTTGATGAGATGGGCCCGGATACGCAGTATTTT
CDR3: CSVDEMGPDTQYF
size: NA
J: TRBJ2-3
D: NA
V: TRBV29-1

DNA: TGTGCCACCAGCAGAGAGACGGGGTATACGCAGTATTTT
CDR3: CATSRETGYTQYF
size: NA
J: TRBJ2-3
D: NA
V: TRBV15

DNA: TGCGCCAGCAGCTTGGAGGGGACAGGGACTTCACCCCTCCACTTT
CDR3: CASSLEGTGTSPLHF
size: NA
J: TRBJ1-6
D: TRBD1
V: TRBV5-1

DNA: TGTGCCAGCAGCACCGGACAGGGGGCTGTTGAAGCTTTCTTT
CDR3: CASSTGQGAVEAFF
size: NA
J: TRBJ1-1
D: TRBD1
V: TRBV11-1

DNA: TGCGCCAGCAGCCAACATCCAGGGAGTGAGCAGTTCTTC
CDR3: CASSQHPGSEQFF
size: NA
J: TRBJ2-1
D: NA
V: TRBV4-3

DNA: TGTGCCTGGGTAGACAGCTCTAACTATGGCTACACCTTC
CDR3: CAWVDSSNYGYTF
size: NA
J: TRBJ1-2
D: NA
V: TRBV30

DNA: TGCAGCGCTAGAACAGGGCTAACTGAAGCTTTCTTT
CDR3: CSARTGLTEAFF
size: NA
J: TRBJ1-1
D: NA
V: TRBV29-1

DNA: TGTGCCTCAGGGGGAAACATTCAGTACTTC
CDR3: CASGGNIQYF
size: NA
J: TRBJ2-4
D: TRBD1
V: TRBV9

DNA: TGCGCCAGCAGCTTACGAGGGGCCCCTGAAGCTTTCTTT
CDR3: CASSLRGAPEAFF
size: NA
J: TRBJ1-1
D: NA
V: TRBV5-1

DNA: TGCGCCAGCAGAAGGACAGCGAACACCGGGGAGCTGTTTTTT
CDR3: CASRRTANTGELFF
size: few
J: TRBJ2-2
D: NA
V: TRBV10-2

DNA: TGTGCCAGCAGCTTGAGGCAGTATAGCAATCAGCCCCAGCATTTT
CDR3: CASSLRQYSNQPQHF
size: NA
J: TRBJ1-5
D: NA
V: TRBV5-8

DNA: TGTGCCAGTGACCGGGTGGGCACTGAAGCTTTCTTT
CDR3: CASDRVGTEAFF
size: NA
J: TRBJ1-1
D: NA
V: TRBV30

DNA: TGTGCCAGCAGCTCCCTGGGGGCTACAGGCACAGATACGCAGTATTTT
CDR3: CASSSLGATGTDTQYF
size: NA
J: TRBJ2-3
D: NA
V: TRBV5-4

DNA: TGTGCCAGCAGTGCGGGCCTAGCCAAAAACATTCAGTACTTC
CDR3: CASSAGLAKNIQYF
size: NA
J: TRBJ2-4
D: NA
V: TRBV6-1

DNA: TGCGCCAGCAGCCAAGAGGACGGGACTAACGAGCAGTACTTC
CDR3: CASSQEDGTNEQYF
size: NA
J: TRBJ2-7
D: TRBD2
V: TRBV4-3

DNA: TGCGCCAGCAGCAGGGCCGGGTCGGGCAATCAGCCCCAGCATTTT
CDR3: CASSRAGSGNQPQHF
size: NA
J: TRBJ1-5
D: NA
V: TRBV4-1

DNA: TGTGCCAGTAGTTCCTCATCCGGCGGGCGGGAGCAGTACTTC
CDR3: CASSSSSGGREQYF
size: NA
J: TRBJ2-7
D: NA
V: TRBV19

DNA: TGCAGCGTTGTAGGCAATGGTAATGAAAAACTGTTTTTT
CDR3: CSVVGNGNEKLFF
size: NA
J: TRBJ1-4
D: NA
V: TRBV29-1

DNA: TGTGCCAGTATGCCCGGGACAGGGAACATTCAGTACTTC
CDR3: CASMPGTGNIQYF
size: NA
J: TRBJ2-4
D: TRBD1
V: TRBV19

DNA: TGCGCCAGCAGCGAGGAGCCTAGCGGCGAGCAGTACTTC
CDR3: CASSEEPSGEQYF
size: NA
J: TRBJ2-7
D: TRBD2
V: TRBV5-1

DNA: TGTGCCAGCAGCCAAAGCGGGGTTGAGACCCAGTACTTC
CDR3: CASSQSGVETQYF
size: NA
J: TRBJ2-5
D: TRBD2
V: TRBV7-9

DNA: TGTGCCAGCAGCACCTGGACTAGCGGGACGGAGACCCAGTACTTC
CDR3: CASSTWTSGTETQYF
size: many
J: TRBJ2-5
D: TRBD2
V: TRBV11-2